What follows are 18 T cell receptor beta chains derived from one specimen sequenced in a study of cytomegalovirus exposure and HLA in healthy donors. Vbeta (60) and Jbeta (13) primers were used in the PCR. Here immunoSEQ multiplex PCR was the method, and the copy in TCRdb shows in-frame clones only, minus some. Of about 180,000 clones detected, about 80% appear once; the ten largest clones hold 1.3%. Sequencing input: PBMCs. The receptor source for this set is a man under 40 in good health and CMV-seronegative.

The genes are TRBV5-1 and TRBJ2-7, with 7 bases fitting TRBD1. The germline V gene encodes CDR1 SGHRS and CDR2 YFSETQ. The length of the CDR3 is 14 residues. With V trimmed by 4 bases and J by 2 bases, 6 bases remained unmatched. The CDR3 DNA sequence: TGCGCCAGCAGCACAGACAGGGACCCCTACGAGCAGTACTTC. Protein sequence: CASSTDRDPYEQYF.

This chain connects TRBV15 to TRBJ2-7; tentatively, D is TRBD1 (5 bases). The V gene's germline CDR1 is LNHNV and CDR2 YYDKDF (reference sequence). This CDR3 is built from 19 residues. The germline V and J ends were trimmed by 1 base and 2 bases, with 24 bases remaining between them. CDR3 nucleotide sequence: TGTGCCACCAGCAGAGGAAAATCGGACATATACACCCCCACCTACGAGCAGTACTTC. Protein: CATSRGKSDIYTPTYEQYF.

This clone was seen only a few times. The genes are TRBV10-3 and TRBJ1-1, with 7 positions matching TRBD1. Germline V gene sequence: CDR1 ENHRY, CDR2 SYGVKD. V lost 6 bases to trimming and J lost 7 bases; unmatched junction nucleotides: 8. This CDR3 is built from 13 residues. CDR3 coding DNA: TGTGCCATCAGGAGTCCCGGGACAGATGAAGCTTTCTTT. Translation gives CAIRSPGTDEAFF.

This chain connects TRBV6-5 to TRBJ2-7, with TRBD1 matching over 11 bases. CDR1 MNHEY and CDR2 SVGAGI come from the germline V gene. CDR3 length: 16 residues. V lost 0 bases to trimming and J lost 4 bases; unmatched junction nucleotides: 5. In DNA form, the CDR3 reads TGTGCCAGCAGTTACTCTGCGGGACAGGGGGGGTACGAGCAGTACTTC. Amino acid sequence: CASSYSAGQGGYEQYF.

The rearrangement joins TRBV5-6 to TRBJ2-1, with TRBD2 matching over 13 bases. This CDR3 contains 17 residues. J was trimmed by 6 bases and V by 5 bases; bases with no gene match: 11. Germline assignment: CDR1 SGHDT and CDR2 YYEEEE. The CDR3 region is CASRQNPGLAGFNEQFF. The CDR3 bases are TGTGCCAGCAGGCAAAATCCGGGACTAGCGGGATTCAATGAGCAGTTCTTC.

The chain combines TRBV6-6 with TRBJ2-1, with 8 bases matching TRBD2. The germline V gene has CDR1 MNHNY and CDR2 SVGAGI (reference sequence). V was pared by 0 bases and J by 6 bases, with 4 bases of the junction left unmatched. The CDR3 is 15 amino acids. The CDR3: CASSYSGGAVNEQFF. CDR3 DNA: TGTGCCAGCAGTTACTCCGGGGGGGCAGTCAATGAGCAGTTCTTC.

The CDR3 reads CASSGGAGTSYTGEQFF. CDR3 nucleotides: TGTGCCAGCAGCGGCGGAGCCGGGACTAGCTATACCGGTGAGCAGTTCTTC. The V gene is TRBV9, the J gene TRBJ2-1; 9 bases are a match to TRBD2. Looked up from germline, CDR1 is SGDLS and CDR2 is YYNGEE. The CDR3 has 17 residues. V lost 3 bases to trimming and J lost 9 bases; unmatched junction nucleotides: 16. Based on the CDR3 plus reference TRBV9 and TRBJ2-1, the full variable domain is DSGVTQTPKHLITATGQRVTLRCSPRSGDLSVYWYQQSLDQGLQFLIQYYNGEERAKGNILERFSAQQFPDLHSELNLSSLELGDSALYFCASSGGAGTSYTGEQFFGPGTRLTVL.

The rearrangement joins TRBV5-6 to TRBJ2-3; D may be TRBD1 (6 bases). Trimming cost V 1 base and J 4 bases, with 19 bases left between them. This CDR3 has 17 residues. Germline CDR1 is SGHDT and CDR2 is YYEEEE. Written as DNA, the CDR3 is TGTGCCAGCAGCTTGACAGGGCTATCATTATCGGCAGATACGCAGTATTTT. Encoded protein: CASSLTGLSLSADTQYF.

This rearrangement joins TRBV30 to TRBJ2-2; D not certain. CDR1 GTSNPN and CDR2 SVGIG come from the germline V gene (reference sequence). Trimming stripped 4 bases from V and 6 bases from J, with 12 bases between. The CDR3 length is 13 residues. For the CDR3, the DNA is TGTGCCTGGACCCCGTTAAGCGCCGGGGAGCTGTTTTTT. Protein sequence: CAWTPLSAGELFF. Using reference TRBV30 and TRBJ2-2 for the parts outside the CDR3, the full variable domain is SQTIHQWPATLVQPVGSPLSLECTVEGTSNPNLYWYRQAAGRGLQLLFYSVGIGQISSEVPQNLSASRPQDRQFILSSKKLLLSDSGFYLCAWTPLSAGELFFGEGSRLTVL.

The chain has TRBV25-1 and TRBJ1-2, with D uncertain. This CDR3 is built from 13 residues. Germline CDR1 is MGHDK and CDR2 is SYGVNS. V lost 3 bases and J lost 3, with 8 bases in between. Written as DNA, the CDR3 is TGTGCCAGCAGTGATATCCCCCACTATGGCTACACCTTC. Protein sequence: CASSDIPHYGYTF.

This rearrangement joins TRBV28 to TRBJ1-2; D is perhaps TRBD1 (6 bases). Germline V gene data show CDR1 as MDHEN and CDR2 as SYDVKM. V gave up 2 bases and J gave up 7 bases, with 20 bases separating them. This CDR3 contains 16 residues. The CDR3 reads CASSLAGAGDAIGYTF. CDR3 in DNA: TGTGCCAGCAGTTTAGCGGGGGCGGGAGACGCTATTGGCTACACCTTC.

This chain uses TRBV5-4 with TRBJ2-7, with 10 positions matching TRBD1. The length of the CDR3 is 15 residues. The germline V gene encodes CDR1 SGHNT and CDR2 YYREEE (reference sequence). The V gene end was trimmed by 9 bases and the J gene end by 6 bases; junction bases not matched to a gene: 15. Here the CDR3 DNA reads TGTGCCACTTCACTGGCCGGGACAGGGGTTGGCGAGCAGTACTTC. Its protein product is CATSLAGTGVGEQYF. Filled out from reference TRBV5-4 and TRBJ2-7, the complete variable domain reads ETGVTQSPTHLIKTRGQQVTLRCSSQSGHNTVSWYQQALGQGPQFIFQYYREEENGRGNFPPRFSGLQFPNYSSELNVNALELDDSALYLCATSLAGTGVGEQYFGPGTRLTVT.

The J gene is TRBJ2-3, the V gene TRBV4-1; 8 bases agree with TRBD2. Germline CDR1 and CDR2: MGHRA and YSYEKL. Unmatched junction bases numbered 10, after V lost 4 bases and J lost 4 bases. This CDR3 spans 16 amino acids. The CDR3 protein is CASSLRSGRGADTQYF. For the CDR3, the DNA is TGCGCCAGCAGCCTCCGAAGCGGGAGAGGGGCAGATACGCAGTATTTT.

This chain connects TRBV4-3 to TRBJ1-1; D may be TRBD1 (5 bases). Germline CDR1 and CDR2: LGHNA and YSLEER. V lost 0 bases to trimming and J lost 1 base, with 9 bases between them. This CDR3 has 15 residues. The CDR3 loop reads CASSQDRQPNTEAFF. The CDR3 DNA is TGCGCCAGCAGCCAAGATCGACAGCCGAACACTGAAGCTTTCTTT.

V is TRBV13 and J is TRBJ2-5, with 7 bases aligning to TRBD1. Germline V CDR1 and CDR2: PRHDT, FYEKMQ (reference sequence). V shed 4 bases and J 5 bases; nucleotides not matched to a gene: 7. The CDR3 runs 14 residues. The CDR3 nucleotides are TGTGCCAGCAGCTCGGGACAGCCGGGGGAGACCCAGTACTTC. Amino acids: CASSSGQPGETQYF.

The rearrangement uses TRBV6-6 and TRBJ1-5, with 9 bases fitting TRBD1. The CDR3 has 15 amino acids. V trimming: 5 bases; J trimming: 2 bases; junction bases outside the gene matches: 4. Germline-derived CDR1 and CDR2 are MNHNY and SVGAGI (reference sequence). The CDR3 DNA follows: TGTGCCAGCAGTGAGGGACAGGGTGGCAATCAGCCCCAGCATTTT. This gives the protein CASSEGQGGNQPQHF.

The J gene is TRBJ1-1, the V gene TRBV7-9; perhaps TRBD1 as D (5 bases). Looked up from germline, CDR1 is SEHNR and CDR2 is FQNEAQ (reference sequence). Trimming left V 0 bases short and J 3 bases short, with 14 bases between. The CDR3 is made up of 16 amino acids. The CDR3 DNA reads TGTGCCAGCAGCTTAGCAGAGATAACAGGAGACACTGAAGCTTTCTTT. Translating gives CASSLAEITGDTEAFF.

The chain employs TRBV11-1 and TRBJ1-1; 7 bases align to TRBD1. CDR3 length: 15 amino acids. CDR1 and CDR2 (germline): SGHAT, FQDESV (reference sequence). V lost 0 bases, J lost 4 bases, and 5 bases stayed unmatched. CDR3 sequence: CASSLAQGRSTEAFF. The CDR3 nucleotides are TGTGCCAGCAGCTTAGCACAGGGGCGGAGCACTGAAGCTTTCTTT. The whole variable domain, remainder taken from reference TRBV11-1 and TRBJ1-1, is EAEVAQSPRYKITEKSQAVAFWCDPISGHATLYWYRQILGQGPELLVQFQDESVVDDSQLPKDRFSAERLKGVDSTLKIQPAELGDSAMYLCASSLAQGRSTEAFFGQGTRLTVV.